Shown below are 9 T cell receptor beta chains from a single sample sequenced in a study of PD-1 blockade in mismatch repair-deficient tumors. Method: immunoSEQ multiplex PCR; TCRdb's copy keeps in-frame clones and lacks some. In the table there are 56,000 or so clones, about 84% of which are singletons. The source was peripheral blood, collected about 4.5 months after starting pembrolizumab. All receptors derive from an adult with mismatch repair-deficient cancer.

V gene TRBV7-9 combines with J gene TRBJ2-1; 10 bases match TRBD2. The CDR3 length is 17 residues. CDR1 and CDR2 from the germline V gene are SEHNR and FQNEAQ (reference sequence). V gave up 5 bases and J gave up 5 bases; unmatched junction bases: 12. The CDR3 DNA reads TGTGCCAGCAGCCAACCAAAGGGACTAGCGAGTAACAATGAGCAGTTCTTC. Its protein product is CASSQPKGLASNNEQFF.

The V call is TRBV19, the J call TRBJ2-1, with 11 nucleotides matching TRBD1. V was pared by 3 bases and J by 5 bases, with 3 bases of the junction left unmatched. This CDR3 has 15 amino acids. From germline, CDR1 is LNHDA and CDR2 SQIVND (reference sequence). CDR3 in DNA: TGTGCCAGTAGTATGGACAGGGGGCTCCACAATGAGCAGTTCTTC. Amino acid sequence: CASSMDRGLHNEQFF.

This clone was detected only a few times. This chain links TRBV11-2 with TRBJ1-2; TRBD1 matches 7 bases. V was clipped by 5 bases and J by 3 bases; unmatched bases: 3. CDR3 length equals 13 residues. CDR1 SGHAT and CDR2 FQNNGV come from the germline V gene. The CDR3 DNA follows: TGTGCCAGCAGCCCGGGACAGCACTATGGCTACACCTTC. Translating it yields CASSPGQHYGYTF.

The CDR3 DNA is TGCAGTGCCAATAGCGGGAGCACTAACACAGATACGCAGTATTTT. Amino acid sequence: CSANSGSTNTDTQYF. The genes are TRBV29-1 and TRBJ2-3, with TRBD2 matching over 9 bases. Germline lookup yields CDR1 SQVTM and CDR2 ANQGSEA. This CDR3 is built from 15 residues.

The rearrangement joins TRBV6-6 to TRBJ2-3, with D unclear. The CDR3 totals 14 residues. V lost 6 bases to trimming and J lost 3 bases, with 13 bases between them. CDR1 is MNHNY and CDR2 is SVGAGI in the germline V gene (reference sequence). CDR3 in DNA: TGTGCCAGCAGACCGCGGTACGAGACAGATACGCAGTATTTT. Translating it yields CASRPRYETDTQYF.

V is TRBV2 and J is TRBJ2-3; 9 bases agree with TRBD1. V gave up 6 bases and J gave up 3 bases; unmatched junction bases: 10. The CDR3 consists of 16 residues. Germline V gene sequence: CDR1 SNHLY, CDR2 FYNNEI. DNA for the CDR3: TGTGCCAGCAGACGACAGGGGGTGCTGTCAACAGATACGCAGTATTTT. Amino acid sequence: CASRRQGVLSTDTQYF.

The chain is built from TRBV6-6 and TRBJ2-1; a weak D match, TRBD1 (6 bases). V was clipped by 7 bases and J by 3 bases, with 10 bases between them. This CDR3 has 13 residues. The germline gives CDR1 MNHNY, CDR2 SVGAGI (reference sequence). In DNA form, the CDR3 reads TGTGCCAGCAAAAGGACAGACTACAATGAGCAGTTCTTC. Protein: CASKRTDYNEQFF.

The chain links TRBV6-1 to TRBJ1-2; 8 bases line up with TRBD1. This CDR3 spans 15 amino acids. Trimming took 2 bases from V and 4 from J; bases not matched to a gene: 6. Germline loops: CDR1 MNHNS, CDR2 SASEGT. As DNA, the CDR3 is TGTGCCAGCAGTGAACAGGGGGCCTTCTTCTATGGCTACACCTTC. Residues: CASSEQGAFFYGYTF.

V gene TRBV19 combines with J gene TRBJ2-6; TRBD1 might be the D (5 bases). With 0 bases removed from V and 10 bases from J, the gap between germline ends came to 22 bases. CDR1 LNHDA and CDR2 SQIVND come from the germline V gene (reference sequence). The CDR3 sequence is 18 residues long. The DNA of the CDR3 is TGTGCCAGTAGTATAGATCAATGGGGCAGTTCGGCACCAAACGTCCTGACTTTC. Amino acid sequence: CASSIDQWGSSAPNVLTF.